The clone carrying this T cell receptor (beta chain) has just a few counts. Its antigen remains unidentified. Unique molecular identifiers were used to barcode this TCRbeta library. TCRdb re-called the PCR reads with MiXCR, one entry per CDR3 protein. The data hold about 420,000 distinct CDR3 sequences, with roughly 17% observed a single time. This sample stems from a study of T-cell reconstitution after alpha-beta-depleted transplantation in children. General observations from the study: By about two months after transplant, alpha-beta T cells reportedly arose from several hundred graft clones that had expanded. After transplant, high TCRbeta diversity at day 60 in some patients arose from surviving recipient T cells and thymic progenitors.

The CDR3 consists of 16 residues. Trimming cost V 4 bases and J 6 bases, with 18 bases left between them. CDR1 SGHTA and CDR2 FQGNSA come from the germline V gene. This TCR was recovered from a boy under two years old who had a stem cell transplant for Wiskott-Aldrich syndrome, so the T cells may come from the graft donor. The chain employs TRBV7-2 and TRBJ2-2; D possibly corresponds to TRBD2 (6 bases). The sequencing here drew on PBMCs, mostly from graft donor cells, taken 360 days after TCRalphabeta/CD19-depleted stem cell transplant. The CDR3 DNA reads TGTGCCAGCAGCTCATACGGGACTCATAACGCCGGGGAGCTGTTTTTT. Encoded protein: CASSSYGTHNAGELFF.